This T cell receptor (beta chain) derives from a study of T cells after yellow fever vaccination. This clonotype was detected only a few times. Each CDR3 protein is one row after TCRdb ran MiXCR on the 5' RACE reads. The sample lists around 610,000 distinct CDR3 sequences; roughly 14% were seen once. J gave up 5 bases and V 6 bases, and 12 bases lay outside the gene matches. The V gene's germline CDR1 is DFQATT and CDR2 SNEGSKA (reference sequence). The CDR3 length is 15 residues. The J gene is TRBJ2-3, the V gene TRBV20-1; TRBD2 matches 9 bases. This receptor was taken from a young man who received the YFV17D yellow fever vaccine. The sequencing used PBMCs, collected on the day of the yellow fever booster vaccination. CDR3 region: CSAPGGGRAEDTQYF. The CDR3 DNA reads TGCAGTGCCCCGGGGGGCGGGAGGGCCGAAGATACGCAGTATTTT.